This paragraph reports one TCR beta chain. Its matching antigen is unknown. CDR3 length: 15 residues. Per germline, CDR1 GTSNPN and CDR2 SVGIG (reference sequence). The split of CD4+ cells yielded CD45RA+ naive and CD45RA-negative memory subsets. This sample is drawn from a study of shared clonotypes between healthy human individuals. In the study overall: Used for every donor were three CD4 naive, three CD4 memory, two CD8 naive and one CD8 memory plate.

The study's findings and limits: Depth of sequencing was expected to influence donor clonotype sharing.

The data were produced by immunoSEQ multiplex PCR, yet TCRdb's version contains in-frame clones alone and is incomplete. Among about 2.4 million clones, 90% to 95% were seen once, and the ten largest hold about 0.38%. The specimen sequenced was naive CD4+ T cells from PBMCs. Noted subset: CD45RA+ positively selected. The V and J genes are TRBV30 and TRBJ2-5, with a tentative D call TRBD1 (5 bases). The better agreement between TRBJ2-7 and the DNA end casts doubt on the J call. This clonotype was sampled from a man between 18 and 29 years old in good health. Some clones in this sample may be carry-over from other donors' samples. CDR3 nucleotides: TGTGCCTGGAGTGTACTGGGTTCAGGGTCCTACGAGCAGTACTTC. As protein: CAWSVLGSGSYEQYF.